This TCR beta chain was identified in a study of CD8 T cells in Susac syndrome. Blood CD8+ and CD4+ T cells underwent high-throughput TCR beta sequencing. The control group consisted of healthy donors matched for age and sex. TEMRA cells were FACS-enriched, and CD8+ and CD4+ T cells were isolated negatively. A quantity of roughly 0.5 to 1 ug RNA underwent reverse transcription using random hexamers. The CDR3 of TCR beta was amplified by immunoSEQ multiplex PCR across 54 Vbeta and 13 Jbeta. Each CDR3 protein gets one entry after TCRdb re-called the immunoSEQ multiplex PCR reads with MiXCR. The sample lists 180,000 or so distinct CDR3 sequences; over 85% were seen once. This CDR3 contains 16 residues. Germline values: CDR1 SNHLY, CDR2 FYNNEI. Trimming cost V 8 bases and J 7 bases, with 27 bases left between them.

The chain recombines TRBV2 with TRBJ2-7; TRBD2 is a possible D gene (6 bases). The origin of this receptor is a human donor in good health. Sequencing used CD4+ T cells from PBMCs. Here the CDR3 DNA reads TGTGCCAGCGGCGAGCACCCGGGACTCATAGGAGGGGAGCAGTACTTC. Encoded protein: CASGEHPGLIGGEQYF.